One T cell receptor (beta chain) is described in this entry. These data originate in a study of blood T cell repertoires in COVID-19. About the research overall: Collection of acute and convalescent COVID-19 samples took place in the United States, Italy and Spain. PBMCs, B-cell-depleted T cells, or T cells were the source of the cDNA or gDNA that made up the material.

This CDR3 is built from 14 residues. CDR1 is MNHEY, CDR2 SVGAGI, per germline. V was clipped by 6 bases and J by 3 bases; unmatched bases: 7. In the authors' workflow: The assay estimated nucleated cells by amplifying reference gene primers. Sequencing used immunoSEQ multiplex PCR; TCRdb keeps in-frame clones, though not all of them. V, J and clone size are those of that table, while D and trimming were read from the DNA. The sample contains about 190,000 clones, roughly four fifths of which appear only once. Sequencing was carried out using peripheral blood. The sequence was collected from a woman in her 40s with acute or convalescent COVID-19. V usage is TRBV6-5 and J usage is TRBJ1-2, with TRBD1 identical over 7 bases. CDR3 in amino acids: CASSPAGQDYGYTF. The DNA of the CDR3 is TGTGCCAGCAGCCCGGCCGGACAGGACTATGGCTACACCTTC.